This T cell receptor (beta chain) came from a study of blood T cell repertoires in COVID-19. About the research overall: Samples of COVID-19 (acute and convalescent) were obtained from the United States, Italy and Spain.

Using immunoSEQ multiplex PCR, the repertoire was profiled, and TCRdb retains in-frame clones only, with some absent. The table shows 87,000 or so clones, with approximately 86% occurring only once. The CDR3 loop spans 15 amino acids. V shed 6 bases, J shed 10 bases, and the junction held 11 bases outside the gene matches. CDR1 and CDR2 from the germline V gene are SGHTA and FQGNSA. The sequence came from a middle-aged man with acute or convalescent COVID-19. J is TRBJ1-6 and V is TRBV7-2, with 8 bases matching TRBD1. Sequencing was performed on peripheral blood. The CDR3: CASSYTGGMGSPLHF. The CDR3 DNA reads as TGTGCCAGCAGTTACACAGGGGGAATGGGGTCACCCCTCCACTTT.